These 5 T cell receptor beta chains were sequenced from one sample in a study of OX40 agonist ivuxolimab in advanced cancers. Some clones are missing from TCRdb's copy, which holds only in-frame ones; the method was immunoSEQ multiplex PCR. The table lists roughly 41,000 clones, around 85% of them singletons. The specimen comprised CD4+ or CD8+ T cells sorted from blood, sampled in a trial of the OX40 agonist ivuxolimab. These receptors all come from an adult with an advanced solid tumor such as melanoma, head and neck, liver or kidney cancer.

V and J are TRBV4-1 and TRBJ1-4, with D maybe TRBD1 (5 bases). Germline V lookup: CDR1 MGHRA, CDR2 YSYEKL. Trimming left V 2 bases short and J 0 bases short, with 16 bases between. This CDR3 spans 18 amino acids. This CDR3 is CASSQRRQIEPTNEKLFF. As DNA, the CDR3 is TGCGCCAGCAGCCAACGACGACAGATAGAACCAACTAATGAAAAACTGTTTTTT.

V gene TRBV7-2 combines with J gene TRBJ2-5; D is unresolved. The CDR3 consists of 13 residues. CDR1 and CDR2 (germline): SGHTA, FQGNSA. V shed 0 bases and J shed 4 bases, with 6 bases lying between them. CDR3 sequence reads: CASSLAARETQYF. DNA for the CDR3: TGTGCCAGCAGCTTAGCGGCTAGAGAGACCCAGTACTTC. Drawing the rest from reference TRBV7-2 and TRBJ2-5, the complete variable domain is GAGVSQSPSNKVTEKGKDVELRCDPISGHTALYWYRQSLGQGLEFLIYFQGNSAPDKSGLPSDRFSAERTGGSVSTLTIQRTQQEDSAVYLCASSLAARETQYFGPGTRLLVL.

In its sample, this clone was seen a few times. This chain joins TRBV5-1 and TRBJ2-6, with 7 bases identical to TRBD1. The CDR3 length is 16 residues. Germline V gives CDR1 SGHRS, CDR2 YFSETQ. Germline trimming cut 6 bases from V and 0 bases from J; bases unmatched to any gene: 6. The CDR3, as DNA: TGCGCCAGCACCGAGGGACAGAGCTCTGGGGCCAACGTCCTGACTTTC. This encodes CASTEGQSSGANVLTF.

This clone came up once. The chain joins TRBV28 to TRBJ1-6, with 8 bases fitting TRBD1. The germline CDR1 and CDR2 sequences are MDHEN and SYDVKM. This CDR3 is 16 amino acids long. J was trimmed by 6 bases and V by 4 bases; bases with no gene match: 8. CDR3 coding DNA: TGTGCCAGCAGTTCCCCTCAGGGGGCTGTTAATTCACCCCTCCACTTT. Translated, it gives CASSSPQGAVNSPLHF.

In the case of this clone: At the DNA level, this CDR3 is encoded by other sequences in the same sample as well. V gene TRBV5-1 combines with J gene TRBJ2-5; 8 bases line up with TRBD1. The CDR3 has 14 amino acids. Germline lookup yields CDR1 SGHRS and CDR2 YFSETQ. Trimming removed 0 bases from V and 2 bases from J; junction bases left unmatched: 0. This chain's CDR3 is CASSLGQGQETQYF. In DNA, the CDR3 is TGCGCCAGCAGCTTGGGACAGGGGCAAGAGACCCAGTACTTC.